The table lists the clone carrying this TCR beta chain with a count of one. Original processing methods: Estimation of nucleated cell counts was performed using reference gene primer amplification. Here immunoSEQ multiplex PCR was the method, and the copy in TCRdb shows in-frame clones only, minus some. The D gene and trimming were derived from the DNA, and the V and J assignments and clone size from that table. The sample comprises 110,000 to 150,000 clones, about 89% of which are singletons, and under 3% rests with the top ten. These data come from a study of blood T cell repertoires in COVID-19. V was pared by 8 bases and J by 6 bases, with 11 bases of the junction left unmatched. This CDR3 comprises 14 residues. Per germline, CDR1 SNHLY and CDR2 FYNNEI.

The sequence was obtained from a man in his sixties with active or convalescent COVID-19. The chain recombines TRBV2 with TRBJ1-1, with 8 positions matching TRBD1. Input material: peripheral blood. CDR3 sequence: CASGRTGYRPEAFF. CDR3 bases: TGTGCCAGCGGCAGGACAGGGTATCGGCCTGAAGCTTTCTTT.